The clone carrying this T cell receptor (beta chain) was observed a few times. This record comes from a study of patients and donors after allogeneic stem cell transplantation. Germline-derived CDR1 and CDR2 are SNHLY and FYNNEI. Trimming removed 6 bases at V and 0 bases at J, with 11 bases between. The CDR3 consists of 14 residues. Each CDR3 protein gets one entry after TCRdb re-called the RT-PCR reads with MiXCR. The sample includes approximately 200,000 distinct CDR3 sequences, over 12% of them seen just once. This sequence originates from a human donor who was either an allogeneic HSCT recipient or a stem cell or donor lymphocyte infusion donor (not recorded which). It is not recorded whose cells these are; they may come from a transplant donor. The chain recombines TRBV2 with TRBJ2-5, with D perhaps assigned TRBD1 or TRBD2 (5 bases each). What was sequenced was blood, either unsorted or a sorted T cell fraction (not recorded which). The DNA of the CDR3 is TGTGCCAGCAGGGGGGTCCGGTACCAAGAGACCCAGTACTTC. Protein: CASRGVRYQETQYF.